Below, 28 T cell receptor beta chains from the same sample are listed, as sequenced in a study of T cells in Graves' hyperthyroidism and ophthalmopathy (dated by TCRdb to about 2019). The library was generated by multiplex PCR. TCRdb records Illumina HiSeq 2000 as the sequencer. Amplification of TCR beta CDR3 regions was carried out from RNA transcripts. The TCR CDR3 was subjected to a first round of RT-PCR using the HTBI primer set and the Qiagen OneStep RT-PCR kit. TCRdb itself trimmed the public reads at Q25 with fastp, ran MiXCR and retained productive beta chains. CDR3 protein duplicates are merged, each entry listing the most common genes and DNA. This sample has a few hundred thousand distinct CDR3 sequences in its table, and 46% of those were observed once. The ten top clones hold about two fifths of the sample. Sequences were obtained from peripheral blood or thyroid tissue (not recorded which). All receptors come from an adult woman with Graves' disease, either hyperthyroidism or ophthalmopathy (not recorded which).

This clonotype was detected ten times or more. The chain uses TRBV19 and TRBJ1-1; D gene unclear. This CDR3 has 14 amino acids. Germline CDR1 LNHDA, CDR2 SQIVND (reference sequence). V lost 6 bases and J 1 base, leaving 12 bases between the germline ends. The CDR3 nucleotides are TGTGCCAGTAGACCCCGGACGGGGAACACTGAAGCTTTCTTT. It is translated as CASRPRTGNTEAFF.

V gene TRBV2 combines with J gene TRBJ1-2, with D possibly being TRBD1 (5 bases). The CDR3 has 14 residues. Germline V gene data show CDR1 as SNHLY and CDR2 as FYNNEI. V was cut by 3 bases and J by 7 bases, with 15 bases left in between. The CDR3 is CASSEEGLPGGYTF. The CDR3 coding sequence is TGTGCCAGCAGTGAGGAGGGACTGCCGGGTGGCTACACCTTC.

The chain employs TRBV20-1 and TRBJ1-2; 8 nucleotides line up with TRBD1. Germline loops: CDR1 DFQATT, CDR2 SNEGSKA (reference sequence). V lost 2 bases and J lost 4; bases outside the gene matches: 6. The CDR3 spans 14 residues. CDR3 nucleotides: TGCAGTGCTAGACCCCGGACAGGGACCTATGGCTACACCTTC. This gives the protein CSARPRTGTYGYTF.

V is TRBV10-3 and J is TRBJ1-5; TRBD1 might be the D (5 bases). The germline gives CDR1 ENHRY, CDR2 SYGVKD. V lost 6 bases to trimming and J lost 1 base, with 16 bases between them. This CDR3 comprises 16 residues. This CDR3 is CAISVTSGRSNQPQHF. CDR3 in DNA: TGTGCCATCAGCGTTACCTCGGGACGGAGCAATCAGCCCCAGCATTTT.

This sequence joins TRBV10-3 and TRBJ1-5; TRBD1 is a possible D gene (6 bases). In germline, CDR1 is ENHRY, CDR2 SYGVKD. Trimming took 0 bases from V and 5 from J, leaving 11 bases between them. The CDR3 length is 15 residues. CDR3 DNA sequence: TGTGCCATCAGTGAGTCTAGATCAGGGGATCAGCCCCAGCATTTT. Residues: CAISESRSGDQPQHF.

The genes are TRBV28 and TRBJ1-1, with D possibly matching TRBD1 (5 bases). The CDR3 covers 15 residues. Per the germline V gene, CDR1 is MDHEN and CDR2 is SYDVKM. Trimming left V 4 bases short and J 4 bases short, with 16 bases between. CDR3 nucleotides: TGTGCCAGCAGTTCCCCAAATGAGGGACCCACTGAAGCTTTCTTT. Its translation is CASSSPNEGPTEAFF.

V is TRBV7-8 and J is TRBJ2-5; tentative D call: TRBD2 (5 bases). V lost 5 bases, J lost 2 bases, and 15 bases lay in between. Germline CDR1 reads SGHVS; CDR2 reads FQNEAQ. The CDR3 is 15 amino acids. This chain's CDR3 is CASSPEGSEQETQYF. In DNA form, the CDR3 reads TGTGCCAGCAGCCCAGAGGGTTCAGAGCAAGAGACCCAGTACTTC.

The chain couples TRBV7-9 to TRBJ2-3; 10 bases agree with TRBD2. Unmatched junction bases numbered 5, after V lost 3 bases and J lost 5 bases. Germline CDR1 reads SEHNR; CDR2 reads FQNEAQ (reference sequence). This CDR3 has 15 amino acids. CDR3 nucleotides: TGTGCCAGCAGCTTTCTAGCGGGAGTAGGAGATACGCAGTATTTT. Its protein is CASSFLAGVGDTQYF.

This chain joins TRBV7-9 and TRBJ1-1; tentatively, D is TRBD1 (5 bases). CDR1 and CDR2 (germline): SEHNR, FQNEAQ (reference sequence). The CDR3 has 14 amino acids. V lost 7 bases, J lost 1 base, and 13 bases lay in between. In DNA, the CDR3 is TGTGCCAGCAACCGGGGTGGGGGGAACACTGAAGCTTTCTTT. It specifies CASNRGGGNTEAFF. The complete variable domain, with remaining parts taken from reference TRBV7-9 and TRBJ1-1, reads DTGVSQNPRHKITKRGQNVTFRCDPISEHNRLYWYRQTLGQGPEFLTYFQNEAQLEKSRLLSDRFSAERPKGSFSTLEIQRTEQGDSAMYLCASNRGGGNTEAFFGQGTRLTVV.

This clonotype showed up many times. The CDR3 spells CASSVSGPLIGQPQHF. The CDR3 DNA reads TGTGCCAGCAGTGTTTCGGGGCCCCTTATAGGTCAGCCCCAGCATTTT. V gene TRBV2 combines with J gene TRBJ1-5; D is perhaps TRBD1 (5 bases). From germline, CDR1 is SNHLY and CDR2 FYNNEI. V was shortened by 4 bases and J by 6 bases, with 19 bases between the two germline ends. The CDR3 extends over 16 amino acids. The variable domain in full, completed from reference TRBV2 and TRBJ1-5, reads EPEVTQTPSHQVTQMGQEVILRCVPISNHLYFYWYRQILGQKVEFLVSFYNNEISEKSEIFDDQFSVERPDGSNFTLKIRSTKLEDSAMYFCASSVSGPLIGQPQHFGDGTRLSIL.

CDR3: CASSPFRGTTWEQYF. DNA of the CDR3: TGTGCCAGCTCACCATTTAGGGGTACGACATGGGAGCAGTACTTC. The genes are TRBV24-1 and TRBJ2-7, with D possibly matching TRBD1 (5 bases). CDR3 length: 15 residues. V was cut by 11 bases and J by 7 bases, with 26 bases left in between. CDR1 is KGHDR and CDR2 is SFDVKD in the germline V gene.

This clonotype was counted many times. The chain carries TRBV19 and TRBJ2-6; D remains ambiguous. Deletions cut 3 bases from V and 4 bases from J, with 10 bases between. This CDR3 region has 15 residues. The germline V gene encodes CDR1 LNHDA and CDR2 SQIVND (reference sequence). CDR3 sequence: CASSIIGSGANVLTF. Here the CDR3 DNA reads TGTGCCAGTAGTATTATTGGGTCCGGGGCCAACGTCCTGACTTTC.

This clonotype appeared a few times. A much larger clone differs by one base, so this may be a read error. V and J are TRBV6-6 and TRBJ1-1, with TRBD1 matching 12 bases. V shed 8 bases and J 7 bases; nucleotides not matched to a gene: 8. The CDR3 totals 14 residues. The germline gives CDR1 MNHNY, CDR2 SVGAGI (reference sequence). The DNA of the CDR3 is TGTGCCAGCGGTGACGGGACAGGGGGCCTTGAAGCTTTCTTT. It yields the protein CASGDGTGGLEAFF.

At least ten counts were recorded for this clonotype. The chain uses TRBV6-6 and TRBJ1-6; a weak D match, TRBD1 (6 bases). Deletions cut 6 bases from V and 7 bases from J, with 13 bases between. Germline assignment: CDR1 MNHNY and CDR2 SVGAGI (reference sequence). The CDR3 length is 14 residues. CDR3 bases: TGTGCCAGCAGCCTACAGGGTTGGAATTCACCCCTCCACTTT. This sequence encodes CASSLQGWNSPLHF.

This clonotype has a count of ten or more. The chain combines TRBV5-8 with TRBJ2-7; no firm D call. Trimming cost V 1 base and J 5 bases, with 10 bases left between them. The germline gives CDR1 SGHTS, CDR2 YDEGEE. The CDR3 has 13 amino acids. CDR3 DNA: TGTGCCAGCAGCTTGTGGGGTCCCAACGAGCAGTACTTC. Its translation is CASSLWGPNEQYF.

The CDR3 region is CSATRSASNQPQHF. The CDR3 DNA follows: TGCAGTGCTACCCGAAGCGCTAGCAATCAGCCCCAGCATTTT. The chain joins TRBV20-1 to TRBJ1-5; no firm D call. Trimming stripped 4 bases from V and 0 bases from J, with 10 bases between. CDR1 is DFQATT and CDR2 is SNEGSKA in the germline V gene (reference sequence). The CDR3 spans 14 residues.

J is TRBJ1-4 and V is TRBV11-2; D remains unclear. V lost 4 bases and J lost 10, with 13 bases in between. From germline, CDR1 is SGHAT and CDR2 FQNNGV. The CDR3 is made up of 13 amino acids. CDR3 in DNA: TGTGCCAGCAGCTCCTCCGGTTTGGGAAAACTGTTTTTT. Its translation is CASSSSGLGKLFF. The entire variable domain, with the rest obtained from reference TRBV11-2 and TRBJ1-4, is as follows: EAGVAQSPRYKIIEKRQSVAFWCNPISGHATLYWYQQILGQGPKLLIQFQNNGVVDDSQLPKDRFSAERLKGVDSTLKIQPAKLEDSAVYLCASSSSGLGKLFFGSGTQLSVL.

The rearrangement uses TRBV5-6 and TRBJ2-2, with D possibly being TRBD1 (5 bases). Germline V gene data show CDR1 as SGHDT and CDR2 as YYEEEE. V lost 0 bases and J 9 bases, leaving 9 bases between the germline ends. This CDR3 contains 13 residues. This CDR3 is CASSLGQGRELFF. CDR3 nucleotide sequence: TGTGCCAGCAGCTTGGGCCAGGGCAGGGAGCTGTTTTTT.

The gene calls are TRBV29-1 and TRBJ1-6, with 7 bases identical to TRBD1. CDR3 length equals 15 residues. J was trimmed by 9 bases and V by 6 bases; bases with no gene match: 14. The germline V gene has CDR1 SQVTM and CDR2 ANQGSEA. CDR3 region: CSVAEGGRGFSPLHF. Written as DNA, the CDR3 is TGCAGCGTCGCCGAGGGGGGCAGGGGGTTTTCACCCCTCCACTTT.

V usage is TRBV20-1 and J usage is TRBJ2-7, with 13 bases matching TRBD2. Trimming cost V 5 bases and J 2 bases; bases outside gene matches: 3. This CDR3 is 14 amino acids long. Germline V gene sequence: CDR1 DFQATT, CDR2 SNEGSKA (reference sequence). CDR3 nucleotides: TGCAGTGCTCTACTAGCGGGAGGGACCTACGAGCAGTACTTC. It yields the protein CSALLAGGTYEQYF.

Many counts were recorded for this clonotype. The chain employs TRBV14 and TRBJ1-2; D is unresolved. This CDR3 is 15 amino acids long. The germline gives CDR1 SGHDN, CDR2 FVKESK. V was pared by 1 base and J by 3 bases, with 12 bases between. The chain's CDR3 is CASSQGRPRDYGYTF. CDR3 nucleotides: TGTGCCAGCAGCCAAGGCAGGCCAAGGGACTATGGCTACACCTTC.

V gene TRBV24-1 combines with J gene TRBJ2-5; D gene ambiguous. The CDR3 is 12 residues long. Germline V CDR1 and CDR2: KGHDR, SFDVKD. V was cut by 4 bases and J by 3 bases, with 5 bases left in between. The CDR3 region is CATSENEETQYF. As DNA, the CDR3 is TGTGCCACCAGTGAAAACGAAGAGACCCAGTACTTC.

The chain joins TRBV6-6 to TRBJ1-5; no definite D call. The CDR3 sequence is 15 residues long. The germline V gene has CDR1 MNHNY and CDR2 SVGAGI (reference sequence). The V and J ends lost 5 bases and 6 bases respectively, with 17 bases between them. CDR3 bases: TGTGCCAGCAGTGAAGGAGGGTTGCGTGGTCAGCCCCAGCATTTT. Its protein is CASSEGGLRGQPQHF.

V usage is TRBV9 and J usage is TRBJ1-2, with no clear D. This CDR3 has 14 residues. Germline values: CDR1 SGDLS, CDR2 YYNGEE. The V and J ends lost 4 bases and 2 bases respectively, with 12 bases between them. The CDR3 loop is CASSRENGNYGYTF. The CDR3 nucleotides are TGTGCCAGCAGCCGCGAGAACGGAAACTATGGCTACACCTTC.

CDR3 nucleotides: TGTGCCAGCAGCCGACTTATGACTAGCGACTCCTACGAGCAGTACTTC. Translation gives CASSRLMTSDSYEQYF. The chain uses TRBV28 and TRBJ2-7, with 8 bases lining up with TRBD2. The CDR3 runs 16 residues. From germline, CDR1 is MDHEN and CDR2 SYDVKM. V shed 6 bases, J shed 0 bases, and the junction held 10 bases outside the gene matches.

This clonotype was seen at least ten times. The CDR3 sequence: CAISHTSRPEAFF. The CDR3 coding sequence is TGTGCCATCAGTCACACTTCCAGACCTGAAGCTTTCTTT. The chain joins TRBV10-3 to TRBJ1-1; D not certain. The germline V gene has CDR1 ENHRY and CDR2 SYGVKD. Trimming removed 5 bases from V and 6 bases from J, with 13 bases in between. The CDR3 runs to 13 residues.

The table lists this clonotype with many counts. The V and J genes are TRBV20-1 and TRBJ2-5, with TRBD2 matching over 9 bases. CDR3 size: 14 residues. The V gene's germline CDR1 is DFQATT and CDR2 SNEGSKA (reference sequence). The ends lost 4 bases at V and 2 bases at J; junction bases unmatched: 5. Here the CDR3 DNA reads TGCAGTGCTACTAGCGGGACCACGCAAGAGACCCAGTACTTC. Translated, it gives CSATSGTTQETQYF.

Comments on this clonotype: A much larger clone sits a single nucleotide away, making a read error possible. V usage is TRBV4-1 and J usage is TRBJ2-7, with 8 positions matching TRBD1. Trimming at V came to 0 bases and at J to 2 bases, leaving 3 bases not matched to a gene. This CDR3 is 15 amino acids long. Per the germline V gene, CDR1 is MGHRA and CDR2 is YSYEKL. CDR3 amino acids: CASSQEGTGAYEQYF. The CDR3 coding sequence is TGCGCCAGCAGCCAAGAGGGGACAGGCGCCTACGAGCAGTACTTC.